This T cell receptor (beta chain) was sequenced for a study of beta chain features in type 1 diabetes. Overall study results and limits: Cells with high TCR expression could be over-represented by cDNA sequencing. Shorter TCRB CDR3s, moderately but significantly so, were found in Type 1 diabetes patients in all four CD4+ subsets. Insertion counts at VDJ junctions were lower in type 1 diabetes patients, who also showed more deletions there.

Every isolated RNA sample was fully reverse transcribed, so sequencing captured expressed TCRB transcripts. This table comes from immunoSEQ multiplex PCR, and its TCRdb copy is limited to in-frame clones, with some not included. This table has more than 250,000 clones, about a fifth appearing once. This clone was counted between two and nine times. Its cognate antigen is unknown. By way of CD45RO/CCR7/CD25/CD127/CD95/CD27, the CD4+ regulatory, stem cell-like memory, central memory and naive cells were sorted. The CDR3 runs 10 residues. V lost 6 bases, J lost 7 bases, and 2 bases stayed unmatched. The germline V gene encodes CDR1 SQVTM and CDR2 ANQGSEA.

The chain couples TRBV29-1 to TRBJ1-1; TRBD1 aligns across 7 bases. The sample consisted of naive CD4+ T cells from blood. The origin of this receptor is a middle-aged woman with type 1 diabetes. CDR3 loop: CSVRQGEAFF. The CDR3, as DNA: TGCAGCGTGCGACAGGGTGAAGCTTTCTTT.